These T cell receptor beta chains were read from a single sample in a study of T-cell reconstitution after alpha-beta-depleted transplantation in children. TCRdb redid the calling of the PCR reads with MiXCR, one entry per CDR3 protein. The repertoire includes roughly 120,000 distinct CDR3 sequences, 10% of them detected once, and less than 40% sits in the top ten. Sample: PBMCs, taken before TCRalphabeta/CD19-depleted stem cell transplant. The origin of the receptors is a boy between 2 and 15 years old with acute lymphoblastic leukemia, due to receive a stem cell transplant. Each CDR3 is given with its conserved first and last residue. A D gene is named only where the DNA matches it firmly. The size entry is marked missing in some rows and otherwise reads once, few, many or a size class.

j_gene,abundance,v_gene,d_gene,CDR3aa,CDR3nt
TRBJ2-2,.,TRBV28,.,CASTNLRGTGELFF,TGTGCCAGCACCAACCTAAGAGGCACCGGGGAGCTGTTTTTT
TRBJ2-5,few,TRBV6-5,TRBD2,CASSYTSRGVTQYF,TGTGCCAGCAGTTACACGTCACGGGGGGTGACCCAGTACTTC
TRBJ2-7,many,TRBV7-8,.,CASSSTGLEQYF,TGTGCCAGCAGCTCCACAGGGCTCGAGCAGTACTTC
TRBJ2-1,many,TRBV5-6,TRBD2,CASSLVGRAYNEQFF,TGTGCCAGCAGCTTGGTGGGGAGGGCCTACAATGAGCAGTTCTTC
TRBJ2-1,few,TRBV5-1,TRBD2,CASSLALGGGDNEQFF,TGCGCCAGCAGCTTGGCTTTGGGGGGAGGGGACAATGAGCAGTTCTTC
TRBJ2-7,.,TRBV7-6,.,CASSLETGSPYEQYF,TGTGCCAGCAGCTTAGAGACAGGAAGCCCCTACGAGCAGTACTTC
TRBJ2-1,.,TRBV24-1,TRBD1,CATSENLDRGLYNEQFF,TGTGCCACCAGTGAAAACCTCGACAGGGGGCTTTACAATGAGCAGTTCTTC
TRBJ2-3,.,TRBV28,TRBD2,CASRSRAAGARDTQYF,TGTGCCAGCAGATCCCGAGCGGCGGGAGCAAGGGATACGCAGTATTTT
TRBJ2-1,many,TRBV6-1,.,CASSEGLSRINEQFF,TGTGCCAGCAGTGAAGGCCTGAGCCGGATCAATGAGCAGTTCTTC
TRBJ1-1,.,TRBV6-1,.,CASSHNGNTEAFF,TGTGCCAGCAGCCATAACGGGAACACTGAAGCTTTCTTT
TRBJ2-5,few,TRBV12-3/TRBV12-4,.,CASTPGLRTETQYF,TGTGCCAGCACCCCGGGACTTCGCACAGAGACCCAGTACTTC
TRBJ2-3,many,TRBV5-6,TRBD2,CASSLVAGGRADTQYF,TGTGCCAGCAGCTTGGTGGCGGGGGGGAGGGCAGATACGCAGTATTTT
TRBJ2-7,.,TRBV7-6,TRBD2,CASSAGLAGGGDYEQYF,TGTGCCAGCAGCGCGGGACTAGCGGGGGGTGGCGATTACGAGCAGTACTTC
TRBJ2-2,few,TRBV2,.,CASLGGGVGELFF,TGTGCCAGCCTCGGAGGGGGCGTTGGGGAGCTGTTTTTT
TRBJ2-2,.,TRBV20-1,.,CSAPAPGAGVTGELFF,TGCAGCGCCCCGGCTCCGGGGGCGGGGGTCACCGGGGAGCTGTTTTTT
TRBJ2-7,few,TRBV9,.,CASSPGPTTYEQYF,TGTGCCAGCAGCCCGGGACCAACCACCTACGAGCAGTACTTC
TRBJ2-7,few,TRBV6-1,TRBD1,CASSEGGTGTYEQYF,TGTGCCAGCAGTGAAGGGGGGACAGGGACCTACGAGCAGTACTTC
TRBJ2-1,.,TRBV24-1,TRBD1,CATSDPGQGTNNEQFF,TGTGCCACCAGTGACCCCGGACAGGGAACGAACAATGAGCAGTTCTTC